A single sample is the source of the 7 T cell receptor beta chains below, sequenced in a study of T-cell memory formation after mild COVID-19 (TCRdb year 2021). Libraries came from 5' RACE. Sequencing relied on an Illumina NovaSeq 6000. TCRdb reprocessing: public reads trimmed at Q25 with fastp, clones called with MiXCR, in-frame beta chains kept. Rows are combined by CDR3 protein, so each entry shows the most common genes and DNA. The sample records roughly 400,000 distinct CDR3 sequences, roughly a quarter of which are singletons. The top ten clonotypes cover 7% to 9.5% of the sample. Input material: PBMCs or a T cell subset sorted from them (not recorded which). The receptors were gathered from an adult woman who had mild COVID-19 (a few samples of this study predate the infection). The sample titles of this study are shuffled in the database, so cell type and time point are left out; the donor was told from shared clones.

This clonotype has just a few counts. The rearrangement joins TRBV6-2 or TRBV6-3 to TRBJ2-5; D possibly matches TRBD1 or TRBD2 (6 bases each). There are 16 residues in the CDR3. Germline V CDR1 and CDR2: MNHEY, SVGEGT. The V gene lost 0 bases and the J gene lost 4 bases, with 15 bases spanning the gap. The CDR3 spells CASSYSRSGGGETQYF. For the CDR3, the DNA is TGTGCCAGCAGTTACTCGAGGAGCGGAGGGGGAGAGACCCAGTACTTC.

Ten or more counts support this clonotype. This sequence joins TRBV11-2 and TRBJ2-1; D is uncertain. The CDR3 consists of 15 residues. Germline CDR1 is SGHAT and CDR2 is FQNNGV. Trimming took 1 base from V and 8 from J, leaving 15 bases between them. CDR3 region: CASSLVSGFSDEQFF. In DNA form, the CDR3 reads TGTGCCAGCAGCTTAGTCTCTGGTTTTTCCGATGAGCAGTTCTTC.

V gene TRBV27 combines with J gene TRBJ2-7; unclear D gene. The V and J ends lost 5 bases and 5 bases respectively, with 16 bases between them. The CDR3 has 14 residues. Looked up from germline, CDR1 is MNHEY and CDR2 is SMNVEV (reference sequence). CDR3 coding DNA: TGTGCCAGCAGTCCGCTGGGCGGCGGTCACGAGCAGTACTTC. It specifies CASSPLGGGHEQYF.

In its sample, this clonotype was seen a few times. The CDR3 DNA reads as TGTGCCAGCAGCGTAGTATCGGACGACTCTGGGGCCAACGTCCTGACTTTC. It specifies CASSVVSDDSGANVLTF. This rearrangement joins TRBV9 to TRBJ2-6; unclear D gene. This CDR3 region has 17 residues. Germline lookup yields CDR1 SGDLS and CDR2 YYNGEE. V lost 0 bases and J 0 bases, leaving 10 bases between the germline ends.

This clonotype was counted only a few times. V and J are TRBV12-3 or TRBV12-4 and TRBJ2-7; the D is unclear. Trimming cost V 10 bases and J 3 bases, with 16 bases left between them. The CDR3 is 13 amino acids. In nucleotides, the CDR3 is TGTGCCACCACCTCTGGGGATCTCTACGAGCAGTACTTC. It codes for CATTSGDLYEQYF.

The V gene is TRBV7-2, the J gene TRBJ2-3; D remains unclear. The CDR3 contains 15 residues. Germline V gene lookup returns CDR1 SGHTA and CDR2 FQGNSA. The V end lost 2 bases, the J end lost 0 bases, and 9 bases lay between the germline ends. DNA of the CDR3: TGTGCCAGCAGCTTACGGGCCCCTAGCACAGATACGCAGTATTTT. Encoded protein: CASSLRAPSTDTQYF.

There are many counts of this clonotype. This chain uses TRBV20-1 with TRBJ2-1; 9 bases agree with TRBD1. The CDR3 consists of 14 residues. Germline V lookup: CDR1 DFQATT, CDR2 SNEGSKA (reference sequence). V lost 1 base, J lost 3 bases, and 1 base stayed unmatched. CDR3 DNA: TGCAGTGCTAGAGGGACAGGGGACTACAATGAGCAGTTCTTC. Residues: CSARGTGDYNEQFF.